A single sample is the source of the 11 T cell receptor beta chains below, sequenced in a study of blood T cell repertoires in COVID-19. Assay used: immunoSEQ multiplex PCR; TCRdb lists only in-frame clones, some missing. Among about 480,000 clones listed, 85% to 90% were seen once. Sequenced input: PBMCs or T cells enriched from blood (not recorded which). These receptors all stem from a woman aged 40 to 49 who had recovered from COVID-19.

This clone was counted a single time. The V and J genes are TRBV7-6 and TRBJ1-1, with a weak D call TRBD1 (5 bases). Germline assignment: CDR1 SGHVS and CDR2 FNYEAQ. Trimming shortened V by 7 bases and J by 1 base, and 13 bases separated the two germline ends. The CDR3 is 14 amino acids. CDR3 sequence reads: CASTRTTPNTEAFF. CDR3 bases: TGTGCCAGCACCCGGACAACGCCGAACACTGAAGCTTTCTTT.

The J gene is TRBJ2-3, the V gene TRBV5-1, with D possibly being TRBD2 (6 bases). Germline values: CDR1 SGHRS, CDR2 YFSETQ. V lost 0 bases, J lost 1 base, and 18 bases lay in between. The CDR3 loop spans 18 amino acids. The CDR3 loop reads CASSLGPARGGGTDTQYF. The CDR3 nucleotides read TGCGCCAGCAGCTTGGGCCCAGCGCGGGGCGGGGGCACAGATACGCAGTATTTT.

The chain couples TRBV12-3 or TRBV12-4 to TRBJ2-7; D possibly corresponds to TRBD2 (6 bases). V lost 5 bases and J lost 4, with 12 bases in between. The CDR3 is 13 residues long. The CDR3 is CASSLQGGYEQYF. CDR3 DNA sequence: TGTGCCAGCAGTCTCCAGGGAGGATACGAGCAGTACTTC.

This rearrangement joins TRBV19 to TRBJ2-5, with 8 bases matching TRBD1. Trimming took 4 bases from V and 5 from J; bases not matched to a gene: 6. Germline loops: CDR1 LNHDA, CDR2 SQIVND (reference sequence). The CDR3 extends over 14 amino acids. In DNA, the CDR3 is TGTGCCAGTAGTAAGGCAGGGGGCGACGAGACCCAGTACTTC. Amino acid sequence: CASSKAGGDETQYF.

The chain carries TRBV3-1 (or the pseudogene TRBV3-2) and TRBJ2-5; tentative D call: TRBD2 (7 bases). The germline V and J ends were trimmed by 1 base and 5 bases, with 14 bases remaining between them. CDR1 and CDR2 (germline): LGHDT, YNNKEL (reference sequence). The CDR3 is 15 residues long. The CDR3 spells CASSQVVGGAETQYF. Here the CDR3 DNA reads TGTGCCAGCAGCCAAGTTGTGGGGGGGGCGGAGACCCAGTACTTC.

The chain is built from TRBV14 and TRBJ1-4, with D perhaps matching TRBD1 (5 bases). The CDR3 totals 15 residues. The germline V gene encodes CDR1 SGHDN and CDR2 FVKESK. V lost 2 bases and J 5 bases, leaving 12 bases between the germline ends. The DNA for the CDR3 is TGTGCCAGCAGCCAACTCGGGGGGGGGAATGAAAAACTGTTTTTT. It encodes CASSQLGGGNEKLFF.

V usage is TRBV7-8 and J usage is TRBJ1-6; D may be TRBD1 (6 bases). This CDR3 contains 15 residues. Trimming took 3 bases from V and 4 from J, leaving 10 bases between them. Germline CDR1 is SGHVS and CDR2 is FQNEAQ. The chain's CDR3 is CASSFETGYNSPLHF. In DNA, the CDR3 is TGTGCCAGCAGCTTCGAGACAGGTTATAATTCACCCCTCCACTTT. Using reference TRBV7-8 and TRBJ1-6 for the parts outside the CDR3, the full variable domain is GAGVSQSPRYKVAKRGQDVALRCDPISGHVSLFWYQQALGQGPEFLTYFQNEAQLDKSGLPSDRFFAERPEGSVSTLKIQRTQQEDSAVYLCASSFETGYNSPLHFGNGTRLTVT.

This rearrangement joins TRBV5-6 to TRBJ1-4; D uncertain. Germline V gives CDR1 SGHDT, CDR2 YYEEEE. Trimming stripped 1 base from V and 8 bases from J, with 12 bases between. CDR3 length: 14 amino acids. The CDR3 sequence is CASSLWAIPEKLFF. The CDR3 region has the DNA TGTGCCAGCAGCTTGTGGGCCATCCCAGAAAAACTGTTTTTT.

This CDR3 is CSASSVGGTTGELFF. CDR3 nucleotide sequence: TGCAGTGCTAGTTCGGTCGGCGGGACCACCGGGGAGCTGTTTTTT. V is TRBV20-1 and J is TRBJ2-2; perhaps TRBD2 as D (6 bases). Trimming took off 3 bases at V and 4 bases at J, with 15 bases between the two ends. The germline V gene has CDR1 DFQATT and CDR2 SNEGSKA (reference sequence). The CDR3 is 15 amino acids.

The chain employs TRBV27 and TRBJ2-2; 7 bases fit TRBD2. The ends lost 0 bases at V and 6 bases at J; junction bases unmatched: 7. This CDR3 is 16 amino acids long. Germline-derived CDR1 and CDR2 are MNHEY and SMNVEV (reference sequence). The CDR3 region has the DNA TGTGCCAGCAGTTTATCGATAGCGGGCGGGTCCGGGGAGCTGTTTTTT. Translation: CASSLSIAGGSGELFF.

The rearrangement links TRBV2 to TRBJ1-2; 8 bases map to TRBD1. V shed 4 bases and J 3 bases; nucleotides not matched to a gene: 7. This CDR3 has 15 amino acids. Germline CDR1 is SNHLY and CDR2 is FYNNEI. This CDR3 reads CASSATGVGDYGYTF. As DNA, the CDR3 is TGTGCCAGCAGTGCGACAGGGGTAGGCGACTATGGCTACACCTTC. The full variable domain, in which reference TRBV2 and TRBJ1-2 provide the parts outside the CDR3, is EPEVTQTPSHQVTQMGQEVILRCVPISNHLYFYWYRQILGQKVEFLVSFYNNEISEKSEIFDDQFSVERPDGSNFTLKIRSTKLEDSAMYFCASSATGVGDYGYTFGSGTRLTVV.